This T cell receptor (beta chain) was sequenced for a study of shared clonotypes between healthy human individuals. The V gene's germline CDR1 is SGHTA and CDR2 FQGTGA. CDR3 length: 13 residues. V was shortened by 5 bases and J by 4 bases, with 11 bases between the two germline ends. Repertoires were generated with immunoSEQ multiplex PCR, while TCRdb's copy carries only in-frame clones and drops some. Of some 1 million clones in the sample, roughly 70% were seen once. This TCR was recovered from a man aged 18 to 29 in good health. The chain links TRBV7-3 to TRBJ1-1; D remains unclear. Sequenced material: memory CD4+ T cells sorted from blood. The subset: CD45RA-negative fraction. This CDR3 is CASSVSPLTEAFF. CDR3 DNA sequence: TGTGCCAGCAGCGTCTCCCCGCTCACTGAAGCTTTCTTT.